The sequence of this TCR beta chain was determined in a study of OX40 agonist ivuxolimab in advanced cancers. Study-wide context: The dose-escalation cohort was over 65% male, with a mean age of about 56 years, ranging about 23 to 79.

Findings and caveats of the study: Still undetermined is the antigen specificity of the expanded peripheral T cells. The study found that CD8+ T cells averaged more expanded clones than CD4+.

Concerning this clone itself: Its antigen remains unknown.

The repertoire was sequenced with immunoSEQ multiplex PCR; TCRdb's copy has only in-frame clones and lacks some. The sample records fewer than 90,000 clones, 88% being singletons. Sequences were derived from CD4+ or CD8+ T cells sorted from blood, sampled in a trial of the OX40 agonist ivuxolimab. This clonotype was sampled from an adult with an advanced solid tumor such as melanoma, head and neck, liver or kidney cancer.

The CDR3 reads CASSPGQGNTEAFF. The CDR3 region has the DNA TGTGCCAGCAGTCCGGGACAGGGGAACACTGAAGCTTTCTTT. V is TRBV28 and J is TRBJ1-1; 9 bases align to TRBD1. The CDR3 sequence is 14 residues long. The V gene end was trimmed by 5 bases and the J gene end by 1 base; junction bases not matched to a gene: 2. CDR1 and CDR2 from the germline V gene are MDHEN and SYDVKM.